The rows below give T cell receptor beta chains drawn from one sample of a study of blood T cells in healthy people across ages. TCRdb itself ran the 5' RACE reads through MiXCR, one entry per CDR3 protein. The sample contains hundreds of thousands of distinct CDR3 sequences, 49% of which appear only once. Sequenced material: blood. The receptor set was obtained from a woman aged 60-75 years in good health. CDR3s include the opening cysteine and the closing phenylalanine or tryptophan. A D gene is named only where the DNA matches it firmly. Expanded clones get a size class; other rows say once, few or many, or leave the size out.

clone_size: .
j_call: TRBJ2-7
v_call: TRBV20-1
d_call: TRBD2
cdr3_nt: TGCAGTGCTCATCTAGCGGGGAGGGTGGGGTACAATGAGCAGTACTTC
cdr3_aa: CSAHLAGRVGYNEQYF

clone_size: .
j_call: TRBJ2-1
v_call: TRBV5-6
d_call: .
cdr3_nt: TGTGCCAGCAGCTTACGGTGGGAGTACTTCAATGAGCAGTTCTTC
cdr3_aa: CASSLRWEYFNEQFF

clone_size: .
j_call: TRBJ2-7
v_call: TRBV20-1
d_call: .
cdr3_nt: TGCAGTGCTAGCGGGGGAACCTACGAGCAGTACTTC
cdr3_aa: CSASGGTYEQYF

clone_size: .
j_call: TRBJ2-1
v_call: TRBV5-1
d_call: TRBD2
cdr3_nt: TGCGCCAGCAGCTATCCTAGCGGGAGCAATGAGCAGTTCTTC
cdr3_aa: CASSYPSGSNEQFF

clone_size: .
j_call: TRBJ2-1
v_call: TRBV7-3
d_call: .
cdr3_nt: TGTGCCAGCATCTCCCAACCGGGACCTGACAATGAGCAGTTCTTC
cdr3_aa: CASISQPGPDNEQFF

clone_size: few
j_call: TRBJ1-5
v_call: TRBV29-1
d_call: TRBD1
cdr3_nt: TGCAGCGTCGCCGCCAGGGGGCGCGGTCAGCCCCAGCATTTT
cdr3_aa: CSVAARGRGQPQHF

clone_size: .
j_call: TRBJ2-1
v_call: TRBV24-1
d_call: TRBD2
cdr3_nt: TGTGCCACCAACCTAGGGGAGGGTTACAATGAGCAGTTCTTC
cdr3_aa: CATNLGEGYNEQFF

clone_size: many
j_call: TRBJ2-5
v_call: TRBV28
d_call: .
cdr3_nt: TGTGCCAGCAGTTTACGGACCCGGCCAGCCCAGTACTTC
cdr3_aa: CASSLRTRPAQYF

clone_size: .
j_call: TRBJ2-7
v_call: TRBV7-8
d_call: .
cdr3_nt: TGTGCCAGCAGCTTACTCCTCGGTCCAAAGGGGCCGCAGCAGTACTTC
cdr3_aa: CASSLLLGPKGPQQYF

clone_size: few
j_call: TRBJ1-4
v_call: TRBV4-2
d_call: .
cdr3_nt: TGTGCCAGCAGCCAGAATCCAGGTGAAAAACTGTTTTTT
cdr3_aa: CASSQNPGEKLFF

clone_size: few
j_call: TRBJ1-2
v_call: TRBV20-1
d_call: .
cdr3_nt: TGCAGTGCTAGTCGGGAGCTTAACTATGGCTACACCTTC
cdr3_aa: CSASRELNYGYTF

clone_size: .
j_call: TRBJ2-3
v_call: TRBV6-5
d_call: .
cdr3_nt: TGTGCCAGCACCCGACAGCCACGCACAGATACGCAGTATTTT
cdr3_aa: CASTRQPRTDTQYF

clone_size: .
j_call: TRBJ2-7
v_call: TRBV28
d_call: .
cdr3_nt: TGTGCCAGCTTAACAGGGAGCTCCTACGAGCAGTACTTC
cdr3_aa: CASLTGSSYEQYF

clone_size: .
j_call: TRBJ2-5
v_call: TRBV25-1
d_call: TRBD2
cdr3_nt: TGTGCCAGCAGTGGTCGAACTAGCGGGAGGGAGACCCAGTACTTT
cdr3_aa: CASSGRTSGRETQYF

clone_size: few
j_call: TRBJ2-1
v_call: TRBV2
d_call: .
cdr3_nt: TGTGCCAGCATGCGGGGAGACAATGAGCAGTTCTTC
cdr3_aa: CASMRGDNEQFF

clone_size: few
j_call: TRBJ2-7
v_call: TRBV28
d_call: .
cdr3_nt: TGTGCCAGCAGAGGGACCGGGACCTCCTACGAGCAGTACTTC
cdr3_aa: CASRGTGTSYEQYF

clone_size: .
j_call: TRBJ2-5
v_call: TRBV5-4
d_call: TRBD2
cdr3_nt: TGTGCCAGCAGCTCTAGCGGGTTCTGGGAGACCCAGTACTTC
cdr3_aa: CASSSSGFWETQYF

clone_size: .
j_call: TRBJ1-5
v_call: TRBV28
d_call: .
cdr3_nt: TGTGCCAGCATGCAGGACCCGGTTCAGCCCCAGCATTTT
cdr3_aa: CASMQDPVQPQHF

clone_size: .
j_call: TRBJ2-5
v_call: TRBV24-1
d_call: TRBD1
cdr3_nt: TGTGCCACCAGTGACCCTGGGACAGGGGGGGAGACCCAGTACTTC
cdr3_aa: CATSDPGTGGETQYF

clone_size: .
j_call: TRBJ1-2
v_call: TRBV13
d_call: .
cdr3_nt: TGTGCCAGCAGCTTAGGTCGAGCGCCCTCAGGGGGCTACACCTTC
cdr3_aa: CASSLGRAPSGGYTF

clone_size: few
j_call: TRBJ1-4
v_call: TRBV29-1
d_call: TRBD1
cdr3_nt: TGCAGCGGTCTACAGGGGAGTGATGAAAAACTGTTTTTT
cdr3_aa: CSGLQGSDEKLFF

clone_size: few
j_call: TRBJ1-2
v_call: TRBV15
d_call: .
cdr3_nt: TGTGCCACCAGCAGCGGGGCCAGGGGCTATGGCTACACCTTC
cdr3_aa: CATSSGARGYGYTF

clone_size: many
j_call: TRBJ2-7
v_call: TRBV9
d_call: .
cdr3_nt: TGTGCCCGCCCTTACGAGCAGTACTTC
cdr3_aa: CARPYEQYF

clone_size: once
j_call: TRBJ1-5
v_call: TRBV20-1
d_call: TRBD1
cdr3_nt: TGCAGTGCTGGCCAGGGGGCAAGTGGCAATCAGCCCCAGCATTTT
cdr3_aa: CSAGQGASGNQPQHF

clone_size: few
j_call: TRBJ2-6
v_call: TRBV7-2
d_call: .
cdr3_nt: TGTGCCAGCAGCCCTCTAGGGAAAAGCTCTGGGGCCAACGTCCTGACTTTC
cdr3_aa: CASSPLGKSSGANVLTF

clone_size: .
j_call: TRBJ2-5
v_call: TRBV4-3
d_call: TRBD1
cdr3_nt: TGCGCCAGCAGCCATGGGACAGAAGAGACCCAGTACTTC
cdr3_aa: CASSHGTEETQYF

clone_size: few
j_call: TRBJ1-3
v_call: TRBV4-3
d_call: .
cdr3_nt: TGCGCCAGCAGCCAAGATTACTCATCTGGAAACACCATATATTTT
cdr3_aa: CASSQDYSSGNTIYF

clone_size: .
j_call: TRBJ2-2
v_call: TRBV29-1
d_call: .
cdr3_nt: TGCAGCGTTGGAGGTAACACCGGGGAGCTGTTTTTT
cdr3_aa: CSVGGNTGELFF

clone_size: .
j_call: TRBJ2-7
v_call: TRBV24-1
d_call: .
cdr3_nt: TGTGCCACCAGTGAGGGTGGAGCACGGTACGAGCAGTACTTC
cdr3_aa: CATSEGGARYEQYF

clone_size: .
j_call: TRBJ2-3
v_call: TRBV3-1
d_call: .
cdr3_nt: TGTGCCAGCAGCCTAATCGGGGTGTCGGATACGCAGTATTTT
cdr3_aa: CASSLIGVSDTQYF

clone_size: .
j_call: TRBJ2-3
v_call: TRBV2
d_call: TRBD2
cdr3_nt: TGTGCCACGTCCGGGGGACTAGGGACCCGCACAGATACGCAGTATTTT
cdr3_aa: CATSGGLGTRTDTQYF

clone_size: .
j_call: TRBJ2-7
v_call: TRBV12-3/TRBV12-4
d_call: .
cdr3_nt: TGTGCCAGCAGTTATTTTGGCGGCTACGAGCAGTACTTC
cdr3_aa: CASSYFGGYEQYF